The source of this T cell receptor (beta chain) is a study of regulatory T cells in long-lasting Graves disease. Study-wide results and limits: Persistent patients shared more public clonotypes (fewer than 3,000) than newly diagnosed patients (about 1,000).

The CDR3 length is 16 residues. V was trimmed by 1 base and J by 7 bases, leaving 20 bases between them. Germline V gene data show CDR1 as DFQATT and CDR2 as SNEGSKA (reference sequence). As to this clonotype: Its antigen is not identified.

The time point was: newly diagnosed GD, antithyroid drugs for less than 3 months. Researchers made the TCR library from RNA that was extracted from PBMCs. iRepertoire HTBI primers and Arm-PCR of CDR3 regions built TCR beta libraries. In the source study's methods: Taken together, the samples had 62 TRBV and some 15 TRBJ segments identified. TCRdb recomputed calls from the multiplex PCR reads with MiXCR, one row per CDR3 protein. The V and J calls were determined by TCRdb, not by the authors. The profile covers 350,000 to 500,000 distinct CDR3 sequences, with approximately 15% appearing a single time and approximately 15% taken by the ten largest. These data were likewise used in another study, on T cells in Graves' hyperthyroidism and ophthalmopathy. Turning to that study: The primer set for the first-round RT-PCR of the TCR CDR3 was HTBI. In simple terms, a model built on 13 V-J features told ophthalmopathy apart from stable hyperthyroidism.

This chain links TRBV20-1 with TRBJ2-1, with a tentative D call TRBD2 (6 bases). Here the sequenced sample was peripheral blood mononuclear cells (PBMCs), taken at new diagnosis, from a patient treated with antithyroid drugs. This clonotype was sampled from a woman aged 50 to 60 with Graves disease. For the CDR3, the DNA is TGCAGTGCTAGAGGAGGGACTGGCGGGACTTGGAATGAGCAGTTCTTC. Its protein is CSARGGTGGTWNEQFF.